A single TCR beta chain is shown here with its context. This record belongs to a study of technical replicates of blood from several donors. The CDR3 consists of 13 residues. Germline loops: CDR1 SNHLY, CDR2 FYNNEI. Unmatched junction bases numbered 4, after V lost 6 bases and J lost 3 bases. Profiled with immunoSEQ multiplex PCR; TCRdb holds only in-frame clones, not every one. The sample lists roughly 80,000 clones, 85% to 95% occurring once. Input material: T cells isolated from PBMCs. This sequence was found in a human donor in good health. The chain joins TRBV2 to TRBJ2-7, with 8 positions matching TRBD1. The CDR3, as DNA: TGTGCCAGCAGCCCGGACAGGGACTACGAGCAGTACTTC. Translated, it gives CASSPDRDYEQYF.